This T cell receptor beta chain was recorded in a study of STAT5B mutations in CD4+ large granular lymphocyte leukemia. For the study at large: Among healthy controls, a particular HLA allele went with more CDR3 'QG' motifs.

As originally analysed: The detection floor for productive clonotype frequency was 2.59 x 10-5. The protocol was immunoSEQ multiplex PCR, while the TCRdb copy is restricted to in-frame clones and leaves out a portion. V and J calls and clone size are copied from that table; D and trimming were computed from the DNA. In the table there are approximately 34,000 clones, roughly 70% of which are singletons. This clone was seen only a few times. What it binds is unknown. V dropped 1 base and J dropped 8; count of bases not matched to a gene: 4. This CDR3 has 14 amino acids. The germline gives CDR1 SEHNR, CDR2 FQNEAQ (reference sequence). Study results and limitations: 8/27 top patient clones versus 2/35 control clones were TRBV06-family. Patient CD4-sorted repertoires stayed more clonal than healthy ones after leukemic-clone removal.

The TCR originated in a human donor in good health. Source material: CD4+ T cells from blood buffy coats. The gene calls are TRBV7-9 and TRBJ1-1; 10 nucleotides align to TRBD1. The CDR3 DNA sequence: TGTGCCAGCAGCTTAGTACGGACAGGGGGAGAAGCTTTCTTT. This gives the protein CASSLVRTGGEAFF.